This T cell receptor (beta chain) was sequenced for a study of OX40 agonist ivuxolimab in advanced cancers. About the study: Among those enrolled, mean age was about 62 years (range roughly 23 to 90) and less than 90% were male.

This CDR3 has 13 amino acids. Germline assignment: CDR1 LNHDA and CDR2 SQIVND (reference sequence). V was pared by 5 bases and J by 4 bases, with 12 bases between. Comments on this clone: The antigen is not known.

General study points: At 0.1 to 3.0 mg/kg and by week 6, clonal expansion occurred in CD4+ and CD8+ blood T cells. Averaged across samples, CD8+ T cells carried more expanded clones than CD4+ did. Compared with others, partial responders at 0.1-3.0 mg/kg displayed clonal expansion among the lowest.

The table came from immunoSEQ multiplex PCR; TCRdb's copy has only in-frame clones and leaves some out. The sample carries approximately 20,000 clones, 70% to 90% recorded once. V gene TRBV19 combines with J gene TRBJ2-7; D gene uncertain. The origin of this receptor is an adult with an advanced solid tumor such as melanoma, head and neck, liver or kidney cancer. The sample in question was CD4+ or CD8+ T cells sorted from blood, obtained in a trial of the OX40 agonist ivuxolimab. The CDR3: CASSWSARYEQYF. The CDR3 coding sequence is TGTGCCAGTAGTTGGTCGGCCCGATACGAGCAGTACTTC.